The 23 T cell receptor beta chains given below trace back to one sample, sequenced in a study of blood T cell repertoires in COVID-19. Measured with immunoSEQ multiplex PCR; TCRdb has only the in-frame clones, and not every one. The table lists 150,000 to 200,000 clones, almost 80% of them singletons, with less than 30% in the top ten. The sequencing sample was made of peripheral blood. These receptors all come from a woman between 65 and 79 years old with acute or convalescent COVID-19.

The rearrangement uses TRBV5-1 and TRBJ1-1; D uncertain. Per the germline V gene, CDR1 is SGHRS and CDR2 is YFSETQ. The CDR3 contains 14 residues. Between the trimmed V and J ends, which lost 4 bases and 12 bases, there was a span of 22 bases. DNA of the CDR3: TGCGCCAGCAGCCGTACACGGAACGTGGAGGAGTCTTTCTTT. Its translation: CASSRTRNVEESFF. The full variable domain, with the rest looked up from reference TRBV5-1 and TRBJ1-1, is KAGVTQTPRYLIKTRGQQVTLSCSPISGHRSVSWYQQTPGQGLQFLFEYFSETQRNKGNFPGRFSGRQFSNSRSEMNVSTLELGDSALYLCASSRTRNVEESFFGQGTRLTVV.

The chain employs TRBV5-1 and TRBJ2-3, with D uncertain. Germline V CDR1 and CDR2: SGHRS, YFSETQ. The CDR3 consists of 14 residues. The germline V and J ends were trimmed by 0 bases and 2 bases, with 7 bases remaining between them. The CDR3 bases are TGCGCCAGCAGCTTGGACGGGTACACAGATACGCAGTATTTT. It specifies CASSLDGYTDTQYF.

As DNA, the CDR3 is TGTGCCAGTAGTAAGCTCGCGGGTTGGGACACTGAAGCTTTCTTT. This encodes CASSKLAGWDTEAFF. This chain uses TRBV19 with TRBJ1-1, with D uncertain. This CDR3 is 15 amino acids long. Germline CDR1 reads LNHDA; CDR2 reads SQIVND (reference sequence). V was trimmed by 4 bases and J by 3 bases, leaving 15 bases between them. The variable domain in full, with the rest retrieved from reference TRBV19 and TRBJ1-1, is DGGITQSPKYLFRKEGQNVTLSCEQNLNHDAMYWYRQDPGQGLRLIYYSQIVNDFQKGDIAEGYSVSREKKESFPLTVTSAQKNPTAFYLCASSKLAGWDTEAFFGQGTRLTVV.

The rearrangement links TRBV2 to TRBJ2-1, with a weak D call TRBD2 (6 bases). This CDR3 spans 18 amino acids. Trimming shortened V by 8 bases and J by 6 bases, and 29 bases separated the two germline ends. The germline V gene has CDR1 SNHLY and CDR2 FYNNEI. Here the CDR3 reads CASLLGFREYSRGNEQFF. The CDR3 DNA follows: TGTGCCAGCCTTCTCGGCTTCCGGGAGTATTCAAGGGGCAATGAGCAGTTCTTC.

The gene calls are TRBV10-3 and TRBJ2-7, with 9 positions matching TRBD1. Germline CDR1 reads ENHRY; CDR2 reads SYGVKD. V lost 6 bases to trimming and J lost 3 bases; unmatched junction nucleotides: 9. The CDR3 totals 15 residues. CDR3 in DNA: TGTGCCATCAGAGTACGACAGGGGGTCGGCTACGAGCAGTACTTC. Residues: CAIRVRQGVGYEQYF.

This clone was seen only once. The CDR3 region is CASSPTGTQETQYF. CDR3 nucleotide sequence: TGTGCCAGCAGCCCAACAGGGACCCAAGAGACCCAGTACTTC. The chain combines TRBV9 with TRBJ2-5, with a tentative D call TRBD1 (6 bases). Trimming pared 4 bases from V and 1 base from J, leaving 11 bases between. Germline CDR1 reads SGDLS; CDR2 reads YYNGEE. This CDR3 contains 14 residues.

This clone was seen many times. This rearrangement joins TRBV19 to TRBJ1-5, with D tentatively TRBD1 (6 bases). CDR1 is LNHDA and CDR2 is SQIVND in the germline V gene (reference sequence). Trimming cost V 3 bases and J 4 bases, with 10 bases left between them. The CDR3 sequence is 14 residues long. The CDR3 DNA sequence: TGTGCCAGTAGTATGATAGGGGGAAATCAGCCCCAGCATTTT. It codes for CASSMIGGNQPQHF.

The V and J genes are TRBV10-2 and TRBJ2-2, with D uncertain. The CDR3 is 14 residues long. Trimming took off 6 bases at V and 4 bases at J, with 12 bases between the two ends. The V gene's germline CDR1 is WSHSY and CDR2 SAAADI. For the CDR3, the DNA is TGCGCCAGCAGCCTCCAAGCAGGCACCGGGGAGCTGTTTTTT. This encodes CASSLQAGTGELFF.

The V gene is TRBV4-2, the J gene TRBJ2-1; the match to TRBD2 covers 11 bases. The CDR3 is made up of 15 amino acids. The germline V gene encodes CDR1 LGHNA and CDR2 YNFKEQ. Losses at the gene ends were 4 bases for V and 6 bases for J; bases not matched to a gene: 5. The CDR3 protein is CASSPLAGEANEQFF. The CDR3, as DNA: TGTGCCAGCAGCCCACTAGCGGGAGAAGCCAATGAGCAGTTCTTC.

The rearrangement joins TRBV5-1 to TRBJ2-6, with 12 positions matching TRBD2. The germline CDR1 and CDR2 sequences are SGHRS and YFSETQ. J lost 0 bases, V lost 0 bases, and 4 bases had no gene match. CDR3 length equals 19 residues. CDR3 coding DNA: TGCGCCAGCAGCTTGGTTCTAGCGGGAGGGGTCTCTGGGGCCAACGTCCTGACTTTC. Residues: CASSLVLAGGVSGANVLTF.

This CDR3 is CASSPLPGVSSYEQYF. The CDR3 DNA reads as TGTGCCAGCTCACCACTCCCAGGGGTTAGCTCCTACGAGCAGTACTTC. The chain employs TRBV18 and TRBJ2-7; weak D call: TRBD1 (6 bases). The CDR3 runs to 16 residues. Trimming pared 1 base from V and 0 bases from J, leaving 13 bases between. Germline values: CDR1 KGHSH, CDR2 LQKENI.

This clone was counted only a few times. This chain uses TRBV7-9 with TRBJ2-7; 10 bases agree with TRBD2. The CDR3 runs to 15 residues. The V gene end was trimmed by 1 base and the J gene end by 2 bases; junction bases not matched to a gene: 2. CDR1 and CDR2 from the germline V gene are SEHNR and FQNEAQ (reference sequence). CDR3: CASSLGGLATYEQYF. The CDR3 nucleotides are TGTGCCAGCAGCTTAGGGGGACTAGCGACCTACGAGCAGTACTTC.

The chain is built from TRBV5-5 and TRBJ2-7; TRBD1 aligns across 8 bases. J gave up 6 bases and V 1 base, and 9 bases lay outside the gene matches. CDR3 length: 15 residues. The germline V gene encodes CDR1 SGHKS and CDR2 YYEKEE (reference sequence). The CDR3 DNA is TGTGCCAGCAGCTTGACCGGACAGGGAACAAGCGAGCAGTACTTC. Its translation: CASSLTGQGTSEQYF.

This clone was observed once. The chain uses TRBV7-2 and TRBJ1-1; perhaps TRBD1 as D (5 bases). V shed 5 bases and J shed 1 base, with 14 bases lying between them. The CDR3 is made up of 15 amino acids. Looked up from germline, CDR1 is SGHTA and CDR2 is FQGNSA. CDR3 residues: CASSKNAGENTEAFF. The CDR3, as DNA: TGTGCCAGCAGCAAAAACGCGGGGGAGAACACTGAAGCTTTCTTT.

The chain carries TRBV9 and TRBJ2-5; 7 bases match TRBD1. CDR3 size: 15 residues. Germline lookup yields CDR1 SGDLS and CDR2 YYNGEE. V shed 0 bases, J shed 6 bases, and the junction held 8 bases outside the gene matches. The CDR3 DNA reads TGTGCCAGCAGCGTAGGTCAGGGGGTTGTGAAGACCCAGTACTTC. Protein: CASSVGQGVVKTQYF.

As concerns this clone: Germline is not matched at one junction end, which may reflect a read error. The chain uses TRBV2 and TRBJ2-3; D is unresolved. This CDR3 contains 13 residues. Per the germline V gene, CDR1 is SNHLY and CDR2 is FYNNEI. The CDR3: CASSGESRDTQYF. The CDR3 bases are TGTGCCAGCAGCGGAGAAAGCAGAGATACGCAGTATTTT.

The chain carries TRBV12-5 and TRBJ1-1; maybe TRBD1 (6 bases). Germline V CDR1 and CDR2: LGHNT, FRNRAP. This CDR3 is built from 14 residues. The ends were cut back, 1 base at V and 1 base at J, with 7 bases in the middle. CDR3 nucleotides: TGTGCTAGTGGTTTGGCGACAGGGAACACTGAAGCTTTCTTT. Its protein is CASGLATGNTEAFF. Together with reference TRBV12-5 and TRBJ1-1, the CDR3 gives the full variable domain: DARVTQTPRHKVTEMGQEVTMRCQPILGHNTVFWYRQTMMQGLELLAYFRNRAPLDDSGMPKDRFSAEMPDATLATLKIQPSEPRDSAVYFCASGLATGNTEAFFGQGTRLTVV.

The rearrangement uses TRBV20-1 and TRBJ1-1, with D maybe TRBD1 (5 bases). V was shortened by 3 bases and J by 1 base, with 12 bases between the two germline ends. Germline V gene data show CDR1 as DFQATT and CDR2 as SNEGSKA (reference sequence). This CDR3 contains 14 residues. CDR3 residues: CSASHSTGNTEAFF. The CDR3 DNA follows: TGCAGTGCTAGTCATTCTACAGGGAACACTGAAGCTTTCTTT.

The rearrangement links TRBV20-1 to TRBJ2-1; D remains ambiguous. V lost 3 bases to trimming and J lost 0 bases, with 12 bases between them. CDR1 is DFQATT and CDR2 is SNEGSKA in the germline V gene (reference sequence). There are 15 residues in the CDR3. The CDR3 region has the DNA TGCAGTGCTAGTAAGTCTGGCGGCTCCTACAATGAGCAGTTCTTC. This codes for CSASKSGGSYNEQFF.

The chain combines TRBV7-9 with TRBJ2-5, with 8 bases aligning to TRBD2. The CDR3 has 15 residues. Germline assignment: CDR1 SEHNR and CDR2 FQNEAQ (reference sequence). J gave up 1 base and V 5 bases, and 6 bases lay outside the gene matches. CDR3 sequence (DNA): TGTGCCAGCAGCCAAGATGGACTAGCCCAAGAGACCCAGTACTTC. Its translation: CASSQDGLAQETQYF.

This rearrangement joins TRBV19 to TRBJ2-7; no clear D. The CDR3 spans 15 residues. Germline values: CDR1 LNHDA, CDR2 SQIVND (reference sequence). The V end lost 2 bases, the J end lost 9 bases, and 20 bases lay between the germline ends. In DNA, the CDR3 is TGTGCCAGTAGTATACGCGCGGAGAACTACGATGTGCAGTACTTC. Protein: CASSIRAENYDVQYF.

This chain connects TRBV4-1 to TRBJ1-2; 9 nucleotides line up with TRBD1. From germline, CDR1 is MGHRA and CDR2 YSYEKL. CDR3 size: 16 residues. V shed 5 bases and J 3 bases; nucleotides not matched to a gene: 10. The CDR3 reads CASSEVAGQGDYGYTF. The CDR3 region has the DNA TGCGCCAGCAGCGAGGTGGCGGGACAGGGAGACTATGGCTACACCTTC.

J is TRBJ2-5 and V is TRBV9; D may be TRBD1 (6 bases). This CDR3 has 13 amino acids. In germline, CDR1 is SGDLS, CDR2 YYNGEE. V was clipped by 2 bases and J by 2 bases, with 7 bases between them. This CDR3 is CASSVGTQETQYF. CDR3 sequence (DNA): TGTGCCAGCAGCGTTGGGACACAAGAGACCCAGTACTTC.